This T cell receptor (beta chain) was identified during a study of T-cell memory formation after mild COVID-19. The germline V gene has CDR1 SGHAT and CDR2 FQNNGV. The CDR3 has 13 amino acids. The V end was cut by 2 bases, the J end by 6 bases, with 8 bases between. This clonotype was recorded a few times. Its antigen is currently unknown. TCRdb analysed the 5' RACE reads with MiXCR anew, one entry per CDR3 protein. The data contain approximately 570,000 distinct CDR3 sequences, under 20% of them singletons. Whole-study findings and limits: The study found balanced CD4/CD8 in clones contracting day 15 to 85 and a CD4+ lean in later expanders. Cross-reactive memory seemingly joined, as some responding clones were found in pre-infection memory.

The V gene is TRBV11-2, the J gene TRBJ2-1; no definite D call. This clonotype originated in an adult woman who had mild COVID-19 (a few samples of this study predate the infection). Cell type and time point are not known. The specimen was PBMCs or a T cell subset sorted from them (not recorded which). DNA for the CDR3: TGTGCCAGCAGCTTATCGACTGGCAATGAGCAGTTCTTC. Translating it yields CASSLSTGNEQFF. The full variable domain, rest sourced from reference TRBV11-2 and TRBJ2-1, is EAGVAQSPRYKIIEKRQSVAFWCNPISGHATLYWYQQILGQGPKLLIQFQNNGVVDDSQLPKDRFSAERLKGVDSTLKIQPAKLEDSAVYLCASSLSTGNEQFFGPGTRLTVL.